This T cell receptor (beta chain) appears in the sequencing data of a study of cytomegalovirus exposure and HLA in healthy donors. Findings and caveats of the study: There were a few CMV-associated chains whose specificity for CMV antigens was confirmed in vitro. Researchers counted around 150 TCR beta chains as cytomegalovirus-associated.

With 7 bases removed from V and 5 bases from J, the gap between germline ends came to 10 bases. CDR1 and CDR2 from the germline V gene are MDHEN and SYDVKM. CDR3 length: 12 amino acids. This clone has a single count. What it binds is unknown. Primers included in the PCR were 60 Vbeta and 13 Jbeta primers. Original processing notes: Later, tens of millions of unique TCR beta chains were counted in an analysis, and approximately 10 million of them were shared. Method: immunoSEQ multiplex PCR; TCRdb's copy keeps in-frame clones and lacks some. The DNA was the basis for D and trimming; V, J and clone size are from that table. Seen here are some 170,000 clones, around 90% observed once, and the top ten hold over 0.8%.

The chain links TRBV28 to TRBJ2-3; D remains ambiguous. The sample comprised PBMCs. The source is a woman in her twenties or thirties in good health and CMV-seronegative. This CDR3 is CASTRLRDTQYF. DNA of the CDR3: TGTGCCAGCACTAGACTGAGAGATACGCAGTATTTT.